The 28 T cell receptor beta chains listed next were all sequenced from one sample in a study of vaccination effects on CD4 cells after COVID-19. Generated by immunoSEQ multiplex PCR, the TCRdb table keeps only in-frame clones and is missing some. Counted here are some 50,000 clones, about 74% occurring once; the ten biggest clones make up around 8.9%. At the end of around eleven days of culture, CD4+ T cells were isolated. No cognate antigen is known for these TCRs. The input for sequencing was CD4+ T cells from PBMCs cultured without peptide, taken before COVID-19 vaccination. All receptors come from a human donor who had a prior SARS-CoV-2 infection.

V and J are TRBV2 and TRBJ1-4; D may be TRBD1 (6 bases). Trimming removed 2 bases at V and 6 bases at J, with 10 bases between. The CDR3 contains 14 residues. Germline CDR1 SNHLY, CDR2 FYNNEI. CDR3 sequence reads: CASSERGAYEKLFF. DNA of the CDR3: TGTGCCAGCAGTGAAAGGGGGGCCTATGAAAAACTGTTTTTT.

The chain couples TRBV5-8 to TRBJ1-2; D unresolved. The CDR3 length is 10 residues. Between the trimmed V and J ends, which lost 1 base and 5 bases, there was a span of 0 bases. Germline CDR1 SGHTS, CDR2 YDEGEE. The CDR3 here is CASSLYGYTF. The CDR3 DNA sequence: TGTGCCAGCAGCTTGTATGGCTACACCTTC.

The chain is built from TRBV5-1 and TRBJ2-1, with D unresolved. This CDR3 region has 13 residues. Germline CDR1 reads SGHRS; CDR2 reads YFSETQ. V was clipped by 1 base and J by 9 bases, with 11 bases between them. CDR3 nucleotides: TGCGCCAGCAGCTTGTATCAGGATCTTGAGCAGTTCTTC. Encoded protein: CASSLYQDLEQFF.

This clone was counted a few times. The chain is built from TRBV12-5 and TRBJ2-1; D remains ambiguous. Looked up from germline, CDR1 is LGHNT and CDR2 is FRNRAP. The CDR3 length is 10 residues. V was trimmed by 3 bases and J by 8 bases, leaving 2 bases between them. Here the CDR3 reads CASGLDEQFF. The CDR3 bases are TGTGCTAGTGGTTTAGATGAGCAGTTCTTC.

This chain uses TRBV4-1 with TRBJ2-1; D gene ambiguous. This CDR3 is 20 amino acids long. Germline V CDR1 and CDR2: MGHRA, YSYEKL. Trimming removed 4 bases at V and 0 bases at J, with 25 bases between. The CDR3, as DNA: TGCGCCAGCAGCCGTGATCCCCGATACGAATTAATAAACTCCTACAATGAGCAGTTCTTC. Protein: CASSRDPRYELINSYNEQFF.

The genes are TRBV18 and TRBJ2-7; D is unresolved. CDR3 length equals 15 residues. The V and J ends lost 3 bases and 3 bases respectively, with 15 bases between them. Per the germline V gene, CDR1 is KGHSH and CDR2 is LQKENI. Here the CDR3 reads CASSPGLAPLYEQYF. In nucleotides, the CDR3 is TGTGCCAGCTCACCCGGCCTCGCCCCCCTCTACGAGCAGTACTTC.

This CDR3 reads CASSLGDTQHGHEQYF. The DNA of the CDR3 is TGCGCCAGCAGCTTAGGGGACACCCAGCACGGCCACGAGCAGTACTTC. The genes are TRBV5-1 and TRBJ2-7; possible D gene TRBD1, 6 bases. Per the germline V gene, CDR1 is SGHRS and CDR2 is YFSETQ. The CDR3 is 16 amino acids. V lost 2 bases and J 5 bases, leaving 20 bases between the germline ends.

The V and J genes are TRBV5-4 and TRBJ2-1; 9 bases are shared with TRBD2. The CDR3 is 15 amino acids. V gave up 2 bases and J gave up 7 bases; unmatched junction bases: 7. The V gene's germline CDR1 is SGHNT and CDR2 YYREEE (reference sequence). The DNA of the CDR3 is TGTGCCAGCAGCTTAGGCGGGAGGGCCCGAAATGAGCAGTTCTTC. Protein: CASSLGGRARNEQFF.

This chain connects TRBV2 to TRBJ1-3; TRBD1 might be the D (5 bases). Germline V CDR1 and CDR2: SNHLY, FYNNEI. The germline V and J ends were trimmed by 8 bases and 0 bases, with 11 bases remaining between them. This CDR3 spans 14 amino acids. The CDR3: CASQPGNSGNTIYF. The CDR3 DNA sequence: TGTGCCAGCCAACCAGGGAACTCTGGAAACACCATATATTTT.

The CDR3 reads CATSDLPQGRANGNEQFF. Here the CDR3 DNA reads TGTGCCACCAGTGATTTGCCCCAGGGCAGGGCGAACGGCAATGAGCAGTTCTTC. The chain is built from TRBV24-1 and TRBJ2-1; D is possibly TRBD1 (5 bases). The CDR3 is 18 amino acids. Germline V gene lookup returns CDR1 KGHDR and CDR2 SFDVKD. V was cut by 0 bases and J by 6 bases, with 20 bases left in between.

The V and J genes are TRBV11-2 and TRBJ2-7; D possibly corresponds to TRBD2 (6 bases). This CDR3 is 13 amino acids long. Germline V gene sequence: CDR1 SGHAT, CDR2 FQNNGV. Trimming left V 6 bases short and J 6 bases short, with 15 bases between. The CDR3 DNA sequence: TGTGCCAGCAGTCCCACGGGACTTTCCGAGCAGTACTTC. Its protein is CASSPTGLSEQYF. Combining the CDR3 with reference TRBV11-2 and TRBJ2-7 gives the whole variable domain EAGVAQSPRYKIIEKRQSVAFWCNPISGHATLYWYQQILGQGPKLLIQFQNNGVVDDSQLPKDRFSAERLKGVDSTLKIQPAKLEDSAVYLCASSPTGLSEQYFGPGTRLTVT.

This chain links TRBV3-1 (or the pseudogene TRBV3-2) with TRBJ1-2; a possible D gene is TRBD1 (5 bases). The CDR3 sequence is 14 residues long. The germline CDR1 and CDR2 sequences are LGHDT and YNNKEL (reference sequence). Trimming shortened V by 3 bases and J by 6 bases, and 14 bases separated the two germline ends. CDR3 protein: CASSHSGALDGYTF. In nucleotides, the CDR3 is TGTGCCAGCAGCCACTCCGGGGCCTTAGATGGCTACACCTTC.

V usage is TRBV7-9 and J usage is TRBJ2-2; tentative D call: TRBD2 (5 bases). Trimming took 5 bases from V and 4 from J, leaving 8 bases between them. Germline values: CDR1 SEHNR, CDR2 FQNEAQ (reference sequence). The CDR3 spans 13 residues. In DNA form, the CDR3 reads TGTGCCAGCAGCCCGCGGGCCACCGGGGAGCTGTTTTTT. This encodes CASSPRATGELFF.

This clone was detected a few times. This chain uses TRBV7-9 with TRBJ2-3; unclear D gene. This CDR3 has 18 residues. Germline V gene sequence: CDR1 SEHNR, CDR2 FQNEAQ (reference sequence). Trimming removed 0 bases at V and 0 bases at J, with 16 bases between. The CDR3 reads CASSLAVLSARSTDTQYF. CDR3 DNA: TGTGCCAGCAGCTTAGCCGTTTTAAGCGCACGAAGCACAGATACGCAGTATTTT.

The chain has TRBV6-5 and TRBJ1-2; no definite D call. The CDR3 sequence is 12 residues long. The V end was cut by 2 bases, the J end by 8 bases, with 9 bases between. Germline V lookup: CDR1 MNHEY, CDR2 SVGAGI. As DNA, the CDR3 is TGTGCCAGCAGTTACGTGGGGTTGGGCTACACCTTC. Its translation is CASSYVGLGYTF.

The chain is built from TRBV11-3 and TRBJ2-3; D remains ambiguous. Germline CDR1 is SGHNT and CDR2 is YENEEA. The CDR3 is 14 amino acids. With 1 base removed from V and 0 bases from J, the gap between germline ends came to 5 bases. CDR3 DNA sequence: TGTGCCAGCAGCTTAGGTGGGAGCACAGATACGCAGTATTTT. Its translation is CASSLGGSTDTQYF.

V is TRBV7-2 and J is TRBJ2-7, with D perhaps matching TRBD2 (6 bases). V was cut by 5 bases and J by 6 bases, with 17 bases left in between. CDR3 length: 14 amino acids. Per the germline V gene, CDR1 is SGHTA and CDR2 is FQGNSA. The CDR3 DNA follows: TGTGCCAGCAGCCGGGACTTCCACCTGGGCGAGCAGTACTTC. This gives the protein CASSRDFHLGEQYF.

This clone was counted a few times. The V call is TRBV21-1, the J call TRBJ2-5; TRBD1 is taken as the D call from the table, unchecked against the DNA. TRBV21-1 is tagged as a pseudogene. The CDR3 spans 19 residues. Written as DNA, the CDR3 is TGTGCCAGCAGCAAAGAAGTAGGAAGGGACAGGGTTGACGAAGAGACCCAGTACTTC. Protein sequence: CASSKEVGRDRVDEETQYF.

This clone was detected a few times. The chain links TRBV5-1 to TRBJ2-1; 14 bases line up with TRBD2. J lost 6 bases, V lost 4 bases, and 6 bases had no gene match. This CDR3 spans 16 amino acids. Germline V gives CDR1 SGHRS, CDR2 YFSETQ. The CDR3 here is CASSPTGTSGGNEQFF. The CDR3 DNA reads as TGCGCCAGCAGCCCGACCGGGACTAGCGGGGGCAATGAGCAGTTCTTC.

This chain connects TRBV12-3 or TRBV12-4 to TRBJ1-2, with 8 bases lining up with TRBD1. The CDR3 runs 13 residues. V lost 2 bases and J lost 7; bases outside the gene matches: 3. DNA of the CDR3: TGTGCCAGCAGTTTACGACAGGGGTTTGGCTACACCTTC. Translating gives CASSLRQGFGYTF.

The genes are TRBV7-3 and TRBJ2-3; D possibly corresponds to TRBD1 (6 bases). V lost 5 bases, J lost 2 bases, and 11 bases lay in between. Germline CDR1 reads SGHTA; CDR2 reads FQGTGA. The length of the CDR3 is 14 residues. The CDR3 region is CASSRTGPTDTQYF. The DNA for the CDR3 is TGTGCCAGCAGCCGAACAGGGCCCACAGATACGCAGTATTTT.

This chain links TRBV12-3 or TRBV12-4 with TRBJ1-2; no clear D gene. This CDR3 region has 13 residues. Trimming removed 5 bases from V and 2 bases from J, with 9 bases in between. The CDR3 loop is CASSHSMNYGYTF. CDR3 DNA sequence: TGTGCCAGCAGTCACTCCATGAACTATGGCTACACCTTC.

CDR3: CATSRGHREPPDLYQETQYF. The CDR3 DNA sequence: TGTGCCACCAGCAGAGGCCACAGGGAGCCCCCTGACCTATACCAAGAGACCCAGTACTTC. V usage is TRBV15 and J usage is TRBJ2-5; maybe TRBD1 (6 bases). The CDR3 extends over 20 amino acids. The V end was cut by 1 base, the J end by 0 bases, with 24 bases between. Germline CDR1 and CDR2: LNHNV and YYDKDF (reference sequence).

The chain has TRBV6-2 or TRBV6-3 and TRBJ2-5, with D hard to call. The CDR3 sequence is 16 residues long. Germline V gene data show CDR1 as MNHEY and CDR2 as SVGEGT. V gave up 2 bases and J gave up 4 bases, with 17 bases separating them. Here the CDR3 reads CASSYDLVLGRETQYF. CDR3 in DNA: TGTGCCAGCAGTTACGATTTAGTCCTTGGTAGAGAGACCCAGTACTTC.

The V gene is TRBV7-2, the J gene TRBJ2-1; 11 bases are shared with TRBD2. Germline V lookup: CDR1 SGHTA, CDR2 FQGNSA. The CDR3 totals 14 residues. Trimming cost V 3 bases and J 6 bases; bases outside gene matches: 1. DNA for the CDR3: TGTGCCAGCAGCTTCGGACTAGCGGGCAATGAGCAGTTCTTC. Protein sequence: CASSFGLAGNEQFF.

The CDR3, as DNA: TGTGCCAGCAGCTTTAATTTCCAGTCAGATACGCAGTATTTT. The encoded protein is CASSFNFQSDTQYF. The chain couples TRBV7-2 to TRBJ2-3; D remains unclear. Germline values: CDR1 SGHTA, CDR2 FQGNSA. The CDR3 contains 14 residues. The V gene lost 3 bases and the J gene lost 4 bases, with 11 bases spanning the gap.

The chain employs TRBV7-2 and TRBJ2-5; D gene uncertain. V lost 1 base and J lost 5, with 11 bases in between. CDR1 SGHTA and CDR2 FQGNSA come from the germline V gene. The CDR3 extends over 14 amino acids. In DNA form, the CDR3 reads TGTGCCAGCAGCTTAGGCGGAAGAAGGGAGACCCAGTACTTC. It is translated as CASSLGGRRETQYF.

The rearrangement joins TRBV7-2 to TRBJ2-5, with no clear D. V was trimmed by 1 base and J by 1 base, leaving 7 bases between them. The CDR3 has 14 amino acids. Looked up from germline, CDR1 is SGHTA and CDR2 is FQGNSA. CDR3 residues: CASSLVMGQETQYF. The DNA for the CDR3 is TGTGCCAGCAGCTTAGTGATGGGCCAAGAGACCCAGTACTTC.